The clone carrying this T cell receptor beta chain was detected once. The antigen remains unidentified. Indicated time point: new active TB diagnosis, blood taken before or within 7 days of starting treatment. Some clones are missing from TCRdb's copy, which holds only in-frame ones; the method was immunoSEQ multiplex PCR. The sample carries around 40,000 clones, less than 95% recorded once. This entry is derived from a study of T cells in tuberculosis. General observations from the study: Shorter CDR3-alpha in active tuberculosis partly drove smaller distances.

CDR3 length equals 15 residues. CDR1 is MGHDK and CDR2 is SYGVNS in the germline V gene. V was clipped by 3 bases and J by 3 bases, with 14 bases between them. This sequence joins TRBV25-1 and TRBJ1-2, with TRBD1 as a possible D gene (6 bases). Sequencing used PBMCs, obtained at tuberculosis diagnosis. The TCR sequence derives from an adult with tuberculosis. CDR3 nucleotides: TGTGCCAGCAGTGAGTCCCAGGGGTCGGACTATGGCTACACCTTC. It is translated as CASSESQGSDYGYTF.